This T cell receptor beta chain came from a study of T-cell reconstitution after alpha-beta-depleted transplantation in children listed by TCRdb under 2016. At the level of the whole study: Using TCR repertoire profiling, the study followed T-cell immune reconstitution in a quantitative way in children after TCRalphabeta/CD19-depleted allogeneic hematopoietic cell transplantation. Findings and caveats that apply to the study as a whole: The apparently early alphabetaT-cell count recovery about two months after transplant was reportedly dependent on only several hundred rapidly expanded clones derived from non-depleted graft cells. Over the following months the frequencies of hyperexpanded clones went down, and after one year T-cell counts and TCRbeta diversity were mostly credited to newly produced T cells. In some patients, the high TCRbeta diversity seen at day 60 was put down to recipient T cells and intrathymic progenitors that had survived conditioning.

Interpreted using the paper, the treatment or condition label stands for: allogeneic hematopoietic cell transplantation with graft depleted of TCRalphabeta T cells and CD19 B cells. TCRalphabeta/CD19-depleted allogeneic hematopoietic cell grafts were given to the transplant recipients, all of whom were children. The protocol used for the library was PCR. Sequenced using an Illumina HiSeq 2500. To normalize quantification of the TCRbeta repertoire, the TCR libraries were built with molecular barcoding that relied on unique molecular identifiers. TCRdb reanalyzed the raw reads on its own, using fastp at Q25 for trimming and MiXCR for clone calling, and kept in-frame beta chains. All rows with the same CDR3 protein become a single entry with the most common DNA and genes. The sample records 600,000 to 800,000 distinct CDR3 sequences, roughly 14% of which are singletons. Of the sample, roughly 0.77% is held by the ten largest clones.

Regarding this clonotype: Its antigen specificity is not known. No per-base quality is available; no much larger clone lies one base away.

Sequencing was performed on PBMCs, taken before TCRalphabeta/CD19-depleted stem cell transplant. This TCR was recovered from a girl aged 2-10 years with congenital amegakaryocytic thrombocytopenia, due to receive a stem cell transplant.

The DNA sequence is as follows: TGCAGCGTCCAATCGGACAGCCAGAACACCGGGGAGCTGTTTTTT. Translated, it gives CSVQSDSQNTGELFF. Rearrangement joined TRBV29-1 to TRBJ2-2; the D region possibly corresponds to TRBD1 (6 bases align). From cysteine to phenylalanine, the CDR3 is 15 amino acids long. Of all the DNA, just the CDR3 is kept, 45 bases in frame from base 1. From the germline V gene, CDR1 is SQVTM and CDR2 is ANQGSEA. The junction shows trimming of 6 bases on V and 1 base on J, plus 15 bases between the germline ends.